These 6 T cell receptor beta chains originate from one sample sequenced in a study of blood T cells in healthy people across ages. Using a J-beta primer mix together with a sample-barcoded 5' primer, a second PCR was run for 7 to 11 cycles. Each CDR3 protein gets one entry after TCRdb re-called the 5' RACE reads with MiXCR. The table shows roughly 1,700,000 distinct CDR3 sequences, with 28% occurring only once. The material sequenced was blood. The origin of the receptors is a woman in her 30s in good health.

Remarks on this clonotype: This may come from a read error, since a much larger clone is one base off. This rearrangement joins TRBV29-1 to TRBJ2-5; perhaps D is TRBD1 or TRBD2 (5 bases each). Germline-derived CDR1 and CDR2 are SQVTM and ANQGSEA. The V and J ends lost 7 bases and 9 bases respectively, with 15 bases between them. The CDR3 runs 11 residues. DNA of the CDR3: TGCAGCGCCAGACAGACGGAGGCCCAGTACTTC. Translating gives CSARQTEAQYF. Filled out from reference TRBV29-1 and TRBJ2-5, the complete variable domain reads SAVISQKPSRDICQRGTSLTIQCQVDSQVTMMFWYRQQPGQSLTLIATANQGSEATYESGFVIDKFPISRPNLTFSTLTVSNMSPEDSSIYLCSARQTEAQYFGPGTRLLVL.

The chain is built from TRBV20-1 and TRBJ2-7, with 12 bases matching TRBD2. The closer fit of TRBJ2-5 to the DNA end suggests the J call may be wrong. The germline V gene has CDR1 DFQATT and CDR2 SNEGSKA (reference sequence). This CDR3 spans 14 amino acids. The CDR3 sequence: CSAPSGGAPGTQYF. The DNA of the CDR3 is TGCAGTGCACCTAGCGGGGGGGCACCAGGGACCCAGTACTTC.

This clonotype was picked up many times. CDR3 loop: CASSPINRGHEQYF. The CDR3 region has the DNA TGTGCCAGCAGCCCCATCAACAGGGGTCACGAGCAGTACTTC. The rearrangement links TRBV5-6 to TRBJ2-7, with 7 bases that match TRBD1. This CDR3 is built from 14 residues. J gave up 5 bases and V 4 bases, and 9 bases lay outside the gene matches. Looked up from germline, CDR1 is SGHDT and CDR2 is YYEEEE.

This clonotype was seen more than once but under ten times. The chain has TRBV12-3 or TRBV12-4 and TRBJ2-7, with 9 nucleotides matching TRBD1. V lost 6 bases to trimming and J lost 2 bases; unmatched junction nucleotides: 17. This CDR3 region has 18 residues. The CDR3 nucleotides are TGTGCCAGCAGCTCCGGGACAGGGATACCCCTACGTCCCTACGAGCAGTACTTC. This encodes CASSSGTGIPLRPYEQYF.

This clonotype occurred a few times. The gene calls are TRBV6-2 or TRBV6-3 and TRBJ2-7; D is unresolved. The V end was cut by 5 bases, the J end by 4 bases, with 18 bases between. CDR1 is MNHEY and CDR2 is SVGEGT in the germline V gene. This CDR3 has 15 amino acids. The CDR3 region is CASSRPRFPSYEQYF. DNA for the CDR3: TGTGCCAGCAGTCGTCCCAGGTTCCCTTCTTACGAGCAGTACTTC.

This clonotype was detected a few times. J is TRBJ2-5 and V is TRBV5-1; D might be TRBD2 (5 bases). With 4 bases removed from V and 3 bases from J, the gap between germline ends came to 13 bases. The CDR3 length is 14 residues. The germline gives CDR1 SGHRS, CDR2 YFSETQ. The CDR3 coding sequence is TGCGCCAGCAGCGCAAGTGTCGGGAAAGAGACCCAGTACTTC. Its protein product is CASSASVGKETQYF.